This TCR beta chain emerged from a study of cytomegalovirus exposure and HLA in healthy donors. The CDR3 has 14 amino acids. Germline V gene sequence: CDR1 MGHDK, CDR2 SYGVNS. V was clipped by 1 base and J by 3 bases, with 9 bases between them. Researchers ran the PCR with 60 Vbeta and 13 Jbeta primers. Clones were read by immunoSEQ multiplex PCR, and TCRdb kept only the in-frame ones, dropping some. The repertoire consists of roughly 170,000 clones, with roughly 80% occurring once and the leading ten covering around 7%. Worth noting for this clone: The antigen is unknown.

Findings and caveats of the study: When presence/absence was analysed, sequencing depth was taken to be roughly uniform across donors. The investigators catalogued 150 to 200 TCR beta chains as cytomegalovirus-associated.

This TCR derives from a man younger than 45 in good health and CMV-seropositive. This sequence joins TRBV25-1 and TRBJ1-2, with D possibly TRBD1 on 5 matching bases. The sequenced sample was PBMCs. CDR3 sequence (DNA): TGTGCCAGCAGTGAATTGGGGGGGGACTATGGCTACACCTTC. It codes for CASSELGGDYGYTF.